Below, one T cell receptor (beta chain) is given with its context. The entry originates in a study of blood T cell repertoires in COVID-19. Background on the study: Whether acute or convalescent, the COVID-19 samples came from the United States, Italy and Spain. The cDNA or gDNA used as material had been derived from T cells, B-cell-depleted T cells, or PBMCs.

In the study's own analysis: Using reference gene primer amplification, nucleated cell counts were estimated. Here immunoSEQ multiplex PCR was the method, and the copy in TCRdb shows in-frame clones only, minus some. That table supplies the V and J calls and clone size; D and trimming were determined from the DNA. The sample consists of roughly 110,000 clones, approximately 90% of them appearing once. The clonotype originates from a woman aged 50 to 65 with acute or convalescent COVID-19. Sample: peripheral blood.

The CDR3: CASSVRDEQFF. CDR3 in DNA: TGTGCCAGCAGTGTACGGGATGAGCAGTTCTTC. This sequence joins TRBV25-1 and TRBJ2-1; D is undetermined. V was shortened by 4 bases and J by 8 bases, with 6 bases between the two germline ends. The CDR3 sequence is 11 residues long. Germline CDR1 is MGHDK and CDR2 is SYGVNS.